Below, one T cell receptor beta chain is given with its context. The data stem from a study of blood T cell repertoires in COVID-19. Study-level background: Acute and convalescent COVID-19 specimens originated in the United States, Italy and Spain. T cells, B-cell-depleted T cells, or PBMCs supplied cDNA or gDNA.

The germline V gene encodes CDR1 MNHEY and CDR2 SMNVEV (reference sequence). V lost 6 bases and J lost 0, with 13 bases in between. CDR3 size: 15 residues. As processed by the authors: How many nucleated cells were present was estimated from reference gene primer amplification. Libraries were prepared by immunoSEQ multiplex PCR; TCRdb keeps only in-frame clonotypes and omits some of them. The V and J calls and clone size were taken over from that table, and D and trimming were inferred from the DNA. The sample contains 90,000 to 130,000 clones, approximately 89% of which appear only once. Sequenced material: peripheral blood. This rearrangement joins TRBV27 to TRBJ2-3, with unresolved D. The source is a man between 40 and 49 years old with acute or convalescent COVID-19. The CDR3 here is CASSRERPSTDTQYF. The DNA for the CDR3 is TGTGCCAGCAGCAGAGAGCGTCCTAGCACAGATACGCAGTATTTT.